The 14 T cell receptor beta chains given below trace back to one sample, sequenced in a study of blood T cell repertoires in COVID-19. Clones were read by immunoSEQ multiplex PCR, and TCRdb kept only the in-frame ones, dropping some. The sample lists approximately 170,000 clones, more than 80% occurring once. What was sequenced was peripheral blood. The receptors come from a woman in her fifties or sixties with COVID-19, enrolled during active disease.

This chain joins TRBV6-1 and TRBJ1-3; the D gene is possibly TRBD1 (6 bases). V dropped 2 bases and J dropped 2 bases, with 10 bases sitting between them. This CDR3 region has 15 residues. Looked up from germline, CDR1 is MNHNS and CDR2 is SASEGT. CDR3 nucleotide sequence: TGTGCCAGCAGTGAATCGGGGGGCCCTGGAAACACCATATATTTT. The encoded protein is CASSESGGPGNTIYF.

J is TRBJ1-3 and V is TRBV2, with D tentatively TRBD1 (6 bases). Germline lookup yields CDR1 SNHLY and CDR2 FYNNEI. The ends were cut back, 5 bases at V and 4 bases at J, with 15 bases in the middle. This CDR3 comprises 15 residues. The CDR3 sequence is CASSLLQGTGNTIYF. The CDR3 region has the DNA TGTGCCAGCAGTCTACTACAGGGAACGGGAAACACCATATATTTT.

The chain carries TRBV4-1 and TRBJ1-6; no clear D gene. Germline-derived CDR1 and CDR2 are MGHRA and YSYEKL. This CDR3 is 13 amino acids long. V was pared by 0 bases and J by 15 bases, with 12 bases between. The DNA for the CDR3 is TGCGCCAGCAGCCAAGATAGCTCCCGAAGCCTCCACTTT. Amino acid sequence: CASSQDSSRSLHF.

The chain links TRBV6-2 or TRBV6-3 to TRBJ1-1; D gene uncertain. The V gene's germline CDR1 is MNHEY and CDR2 SVGEGT. V was cut by 0 bases and J by 6 bases, with 14 bases left in between. The CDR3 sequence is 15 residues long. The CDR3 bases are TGTGCCAGCAGTTACTCGAGCACAGTCGACGCTGAAGCTTTCTTT. Translated: CASSYSSTVDAEAFF.

This chain links TRBV2 with TRBJ1-2; a weak D match, TRBD1 (6 bases). The CDR3 totals 16 residues. V was clipped by 0 bases and J by 5 bases, with 16 bases between them. Germline loops: CDR1 SNHLY, CDR2 FYNNEI. CDR3 region: CASSEARTATRYGYTF. Written as DNA, the CDR3 is TGTGCCAGCAGTGAAGCGAGGACAGCCACAAGGTATGGCTACACCTTC.

The chain carries TRBV27 and TRBJ1-2; D perhaps matches TRBD1 (5 bases). Per germline, CDR1 MNHEY and CDR2 SMNVEV (reference sequence). Trimming stripped 6 bases from V and 7 bases from J, with 15 bases between. CDR3 length: 13 residues. The CDR3 region is CASRNSGFLGYTF. The CDR3 region has the DNA TGTGCCAGCAGGAATTCAGGGTTCCTTGGCTACACCTTC.

The chain combines TRBV5-1 with TRBJ1-4; no clear D. V was trimmed by 1 base and J by 0 bases, leaving 4 bases between them. The germline V gene has CDR1 SGHRS and CDR2 YFSETQ. This CDR3 is built from 14 residues. The CDR3 nucleotides read TGCGCCAGCAGCTTGACAGCAACTAATGAAAAACTGTTTTTT. It codes for CASSLTATNEKLFF. Combining the CDR3 with reference TRBV5-1 and TRBJ1-4 gives the whole variable domain KAGVTQTPRYLIKTRGQQVTLSCSPISGHRSVSWYQQTPGQGLQFLFEYFSETQRNKGNFPGRFSGRQFSNSRSEMNVSTLELGDSALYLCASSLTATNEKLFFGSGTQLSVL.

The chain combines TRBV6-5 with TRBJ1-2; 7 bases map to TRBD1. CDR1 and CDR2 (germline): MNHEY, SVGAGI. Germline trimming cut 6 bases from V and 8 bases from J; bases unmatched to any gene: 6. The CDR3 totals 12 residues. The CDR3 reads CASSRQGTGYTF. The CDR3 coding sequence is TGTGCCAGCAGCAGACAGGGAACAGGCTACACCTTC.

V and J are TRBV12-5 and TRBJ1-4, with 7 nucleotides matching TRBD1. The CDR3 spans 16 residues. The germline V gene has CDR1 LGHNT and CDR2 FRNRAP. J gave up 7 bases and V 4 bases, and 12 bases lay outside the gene matches. The CDR3 spells CASGSHNRGLGEKLFF. DNA of the CDR3: TGTGCTAGTGGTTCCCATAACAGGGGATTGGGTGAAAAACTGTTTTTT.

The chain employs TRBV6-5 and TRBJ2-2; D might be TRBD1 (6 bases). Trimming shortened V by 2 bases and J by 5 bases, and 9 bases separated the two germline ends. The CDR3 length is 14 residues. The V gene's germline CDR1 is MNHEY and CDR2 SVGAGI. The DNA for the CDR3 is TGTGCCAGCAGTTACGGACAGAGGACCGGGGAGCTGTTTTTT. Translating gives CASSYGQRTGELFF.

The gene calls are TRBV5-1 and TRBJ1-2; 7 nucleotides align to TRBD1. The V gene's germline CDR1 is SGHRS and CDR2 YFSETQ. The CDR3 has 15 amino acids. Trimming cost V 0 bases and J 7 bases; bases outside gene matches: 9. CDR3 coding DNA: TGCGCCAGCAGCTTGGCCATCGAGGGGGCTGGTGGCTACACCTTC. Protein sequence: CASSLAIEGAGGYTF.

In this sample, this clone turned up once. CDR3 sequence (DNA): TGTGCCTGGCTGCCTATAGCCAAAAACATTCAGTACTTC. Its protein product is CAWLPIAKNIQYF. This chain connects TRBV30 to TRBJ2-4; D gene ambiguous. Germline values: CDR1 GTSNPN, CDR2 SVGIG (reference sequence). V lost 5 bases and J lost 0, with 8 bases in between. The CDR3 is made up of 13 amino acids.

The chain recombines TRBV19 with TRBJ1-1; D call uncertain. The CDR3 consists of 13 residues. Germline V gene lookup returns CDR1 LNHDA and CDR2 SQIVND (reference sequence). V gave up 7 bases and J gave up 1 base, with 10 bases separating them. DNA of the CDR3: TGTGCCAGTATGGAGAACGCGAACACTGAAGCTTTCTTT. This sequence encodes CASMENANTEAFF.

This chain joins TRBV6-5 and TRBJ2-5; D remains ambiguous. The CDR3 extends over 12 amino acids. V dropped 7 bases and J dropped 3 bases, with 9 bases sitting between them. The germline gives CDR1 MNHEY, CDR2 SVGAGI. The CDR3 spells CASTRMEETQYF. The CDR3 DNA reads TGTGCCAGCACCAGAATGGAAGAGACCCAGTACTTC.